Listed here are 11 T cell receptor beta chains from one sample, sequenced in a study of blood T cells in healthy people across ages. A second roughly 7 to 11 cycle PCR used barcoded and J-beta primers. TCRdb ran MiXCR on the 5' RACE reads and lists one entry per CDR3 protein. The table has under 2 million distinct CDR3 sequences, around 36% seen once. Sequencing was performed on blood. The receptors shown here come from a woman in her 30s in good health.

This clonotype was detected only once. The rearrangement uses TRBV28 and TRBJ2-1, with D possibly being TRBD1 (5 bases). Germline values: CDR1 MDHEN, CDR2 SYDVKM. The CDR3 is made up of 15 amino acids. V shed 7 bases and J shed 1 base, with 14 bases lying between them. The CDR3 DNA follows: TGTGCCAGCATTGGTGGTACAGGATCCTACAATGAGCAGTTCTTC. This codes for CASIGGTGSYNEQFF.

This clonotype was picked up a small number of times. Possible read error: a much larger clone is one base away. The chain has TRBV5-1 and TRBJ2-5; weak D call: TRBD2 (7 bases). CDR1 and CDR2 (germline): SGHRS, YFSETQ. The CDR3 is made up of 14 amino acids. CDR3 nucleotide sequence: TGCGCCAGCAGTGGCGGGGGCCACCAAGAGGCCCAGTACTTC. Translating it yields CASSGGGHQEAQYF.

V gene TRBV9 combines with J gene TRBJ2-5; 10 nucleotides line up with TRBD2. The CDR3 runs to 15 residues. Losses at the gene ends were 4 bases for V and 4 bases for J; bases not matched to a gene: 7. Germline values: CDR1 SGDLS, CDR2 YYNGEE. The CDR3 sequence is CASSRRPSGGETQYF. The CDR3 nucleotides are TGTGCCAGCAGCAGAAGGCCTAGCGGGGGAGAGACCCAGTACTTC.

About this clonotype itself: Sequence at one end of the junction differs from germline and may be a read error. This chain links TRBV5-1 with TRBJ2-5, with 7 bases aligning to TRBD1. The germline CDR1 and CDR2 sequences are SGHRS and YFSETQ. The CDR3 contains 14 residues. For the CDR3, the DNA is TGCACCAGCAGCACCGGGACAGCCGGGGAGACCCAGTACTTC. Its protein product is CTSSTGTAGETQYF.

The chain couples TRBV5-6 to TRBJ2-7, with 7 bases aligning to TRBD2. The assigned J gene may be wrong: the sequence end matches TRBJ2-5 better. CDR1 is SGHDT and CDR2 is YYEEEE in the germline V gene. The CDR3 consists of 16 residues. CDR3 amino acids: CASSLGALAPRETQYF. In DNA, the CDR3 is TGTGCCAGCAGCTTGGGGGCACTAGCGCCTAGGGAGACCCAGTACTTC.

The chain combines TRBV25-1 with TRBJ2-1; tentative D call: TRBD1 (6 bases). This CDR3 is 11 amino acids long. Germline V gives CDR1 MGHDK, CDR2 SYGVNS. Trimming took 10 bases from V and 9 from J, leaving 13 bases between them. CDR3 sequence (DNA): TGTGCCACAGCTACAGGGCCTGAGCAGTTCTTC. It codes for CATATGPEQFF.

On this clonotype itself: Germline is not matched at one junction end, which may reflect a read error. This chain uses TRBV4-1 with TRBJ2-7; D might be TRBD2 (5 bases). The CDR3 totals 15 residues. Germline CDR1 is MGHRA and CDR2 is YSYEKL. CDR3 in DNA: TGCGCCAGCAGCCAAGAATTAACCGGACTGTGGGAGCAGCACTTC. Amino acid sequence: CASSQELTGLWEQHF.

The chain uses TRBV7-9 and TRBJ2-5; perhaps D is TRBD1 or TRBD2 (6 bases each). The CDR3 has 13 amino acids. Germline CDR1 reads SEHNR; CDR2 reads FQNEAQ (reference sequence). The V gene lost 5 bases and the J gene lost 5 bases, with 12 bases spanning the gap. The CDR3 is CASSITGRETQYF. CDR3 in DNA: TGTGCCAGCAGCATTACAGGGAGGGAGACCCAGTACTTC.

This clonotype has ten or more counts. The DNA of the CDR3 is TGCGCCAGCAGCCAAGATACCGTGGATACGCAGTATTTT. Translating gives CASSQDTVDTQYF. The rearrangement joins TRBV4-1 to TRBJ2-3; no definite D call. CDR1 MGHRA and CDR2 YSYEKL come from the germline V gene. The V and J ends lost 0 bases and 6 bases respectively, with 7 bases between them. This CDR3 spans 13 amino acids.

This clonotype came up a few times. One junction end disagrees with the germline gene, perhaps due to a read error. The rearrangement links TRBV5-1 to TRBJ2-7; TRBD2 matches at 16 bases. The V gene's germline CDR1 is SGHRS and CDR2 YFSETQ. The CDR3 is 17 residues long. CDR3 DNA sequence: TGCGCCAGCAGCAAAGGGACTAGCGGGAGGGAGCTATACGAACAGTACTTC. Amino acid sequence: CASSKGTSGRELYEQYF.

V and J are TRBV28 and TRBJ2-6; weak D call: TRBD2 (7 bases). CDR3 length: 17 residues. Germline lookup yields CDR1 MDHEN and CDR2 SYDVKM. V was shortened by 10 bases and J by 4 bases, with 23 bases between the two germline ends. CDR3: CATHGGGAAPGANVLTF. The CDR3 region has the DNA TGTGCCACCCACGGAGGGGGGGCCGCTCCCGGGGCCAACGTCCTGACTTTC.